Presented here are 14 T cell receptor beta chains from one specimen sequenced in a study of T cells in Graves' hyperthyroidism and ophthalmopathy. RNA transcripts provided the source from which TCR beta CDR3 regions were amplified. Initially, a first-round RT-PCR of the TCR CDR3 employed the HTBI primer set. TCRdb re-derived calls from the multiplex PCR reads in MiXCR, one entry per CDR3 protein. In the table there are hundreds of thousands of distinct CDR3 sequences, around 14% of which are singletons. Sequenced: blood. The source is a woman in her late teens or twenties with Graves' hyperthyroidism.

This clonotype was recorded a few times. The chain has TRBV29-1 and TRBJ1-2; TRBD1 agrees at 8 bases. V lost 4 bases and J lost 8; bases outside the gene matches: 12. The germline CDR1 and CDR2 sequences are SQVTM and ANQGSEA. The CDR3 covers 14 residues. This CDR3 is CSVVPDRTGSGYTF. The DNA for the CDR3 is TGCAGCGTTGTCCCCGATCGGACAGGGTCCGGCTACACCTTC. Full variable domain (remainder filled in from reference TRBV29-1 and TRBJ1-2): SAVISQKPSRDICQRGTSLTIQCQVDSQVTMMFWYRQQPGQSLTLIATANQGSEATYESGFVIDKFPISRPNLTFSTLTVSNMSPEDSSIYLCSVVPDRTGSGYTFGSGTRLTVV.

The chain combines TRBV19 with TRBJ1-5, with D uncertain. The V end lost 7 bases, the J end lost 2 bases, and 15 bases lay between the germline ends. CDR3 length equals 15 residues. CDR1 is LNHDA, CDR2 SQIVND, per germline (reference sequence). In DNA, the CDR3 is TGTGCCAGTATGCGGGGAAGTGGAGGCAATCAGCCCCAGCATTTT. As protein: CASMRGSGGNQPQHF.

The sample holds a few counts of this clonotype. J is TRBJ1-1 and V is TRBV14; D remains unclear. V dropped 2 bases and J dropped 12 bases, with 16 bases sitting between them. Germline V CDR1 and CDR2: SGHDN, FVKESK. The CDR3 is 13 residues long. The CDR3 DNA follows: TGTGCCAGCAGCCAAAAAAATCGACCGATAACTTTCTTT. Encoded protein: CASSQKNRPITFF.

The table lists this clonotype with many counts. The chain is built from TRBV12-3 or TRBV12-4 and TRBJ2-4; 8 nucleotides agree with TRBD1. V lost 6 bases and J lost 8; bases outside the gene matches: 9. This CDR3 is 14 amino acids long. The CDR3 loop reads CASRRTGWIDIQYF. For the CDR3, the DNA is TGTGCCAGCAGACGGACAGGGTGGATAGACATTCAGTACTTC.

This clonotype was recorded many times. The chain uses TRBV7-8 and TRBJ2-7; D gene ambiguous. The length of the CDR3 is 12 residues. From germline, CDR1 is SGHVS and CDR2 FQNEAQ. Trimming pared 8 bases from V and 6 bases from J, leaving 14 bases between. In DNA, the CDR3 is TGTGCCAGCCAGACTCAGGTTACCGAGCAGTACTTC. Its protein product is CASQTQVTEQYF.

This clonotype was seen repeatedly, ten times or more. The rearrangement joins TRBV27 to TRBJ2-3, with D tentatively TRBD1 (5 bases). CDR1 MNHEY and CDR2 SMNVEV come from the germline V gene (reference sequence). The CDR3 sequence is 20 residues long. V lost 3 bases to trimming and J lost 0 bases, with 25 bases between them. CDR3 DNA: TGTGCCAGCAGTTTTTCCCCTTTTATGGGTCGCAGGGCGAGCACAGATACGCAGTATTTT. It is translated as CASSFSPFMGRRASTDTQYF.

The chain is built from TRBV5-6 and TRBJ2-3, with unresolved D. V lost 4 bases to trimming and J lost 7 bases, with 22 bases between them. This CDR3 has 16 amino acids. Germline loops: CDR1 SGHDT, CDR2 YYEEEE. CDR3 region: CASSQENPSERNTQYF. The CDR3 DNA is TGTGCCAGCAGCCAAGAAAACCCGAGCGAGCGTAATACGCAGTATTTT.

This clonotype was observed a handful of times. This rearrangement joins TRBV20-1 to TRBJ2-3; 7 bases are a match to TRBD2. This CDR3 is 17 amino acids long. V gave up 3 bases and J gave up 0 bases; unmatched junction bases: 12. Germline V gene sequence: CDR1 DFQATT, CDR2 SNEGSKA (reference sequence). The CDR3 coding sequence is TGCAGTGCTAGGGCTGCGGGGGTGATCTCTAGCACAGATACGCAGTATTTT. As protein: CSARAAGVISSTDTQYF.

This clonotype has at least ten counts. J is TRBJ1-5 and V is TRBV12-3 or TRBV12-4; D is uncertain. CDR3 length: 16 amino acids. Between the trimmed V and J ends, which lost 2 bases and 0 bases, there was a span of 11 bases. The CDR3 region has the DNA TGTGCCAGCAGTTTATCCGTTCTCAGTAGCAATCAGCCCCAGCATTTT. Translating it yields CASSLSVLSSNQPQHF.

The chain recombines TRBV6-2 or TRBV6-3 with TRBJ1-5; no clear D gene. The CDR3 has 12 amino acids. Per germline, CDR1 MNHEY and CDR2 SVGEGT. V shed 6 bases and J shed 7 bases, with 10 bases lying between them. CDR3 nucleotides: TGTGCCAGCAGCCCGGATAGGCAGCCCCAGCATTTT. Translated, it gives CASSPDRQPQHF.

This clonotype appeared a few times. The genes are TRBV14 and TRBJ2-1; no clear D gene. Trimming removed 4 bases from V and 2 bases from J, with 9 bases in between. Germline CDR1 and CDR2: SGHDN and FVKESK. The CDR3 consists of 14 residues. In DNA, the CDR3 is TGTGCCAGCAGCCGGGGTCCCCCCTACAATGAGCAGTTCTTC. This sequence encodes CASSRGPPYNEQFF.

This clonotype was seen a few times. This chain joins TRBV7-2 and TRBJ2-1; D call uncertain. There are 16 residues in the CDR3. V lost 2 bases, J lost 2 bases, and 13 bases lay in between. CDR1 is SGHTA and CDR2 is FQGNSA in the germline V gene. CDR3 DNA: TGTGCCAGCAGCTTACCCGGACCGTTACCCTACAATGAGCAGTTCTTC. Protein sequence: CASSLPGPLPYNEQFF.

In this sample, this clonotype turned up many times. J is TRBJ2-7 and V is TRBV28; TRBD2 aligns across 7 bases. The V gene end was trimmed by 8 bases and the J gene end by 6 bases; junction bases not matched to a gene: 10. The CDR3 extends over 13 amino acids. Germline V CDR1 and CDR2: MDHEN, SYDVKM. This CDR3 is CASFGGGFGEQYF. CDR3 bases: TGTGCCAGCTTCGGCGGGGGTTTCGGCGAGCAGTACTTC. The full variable domain, completed using reference TRBV28 and TRBJ2-7, is DVKVTQSSRYLVKRTGEKVFLECVQDMDHENMFWYRQDPGLGLRLIYFSYDVKMKEKGDIPEGYSVSREKKERFSLILESASTNQTSMYLCASFGGGFGEQYFGPGTRLTVT.

This clonotype appeared many times. The chain carries TRBV2 and TRBJ2-1, with D possibly being TRBD2 (5 bases). CDR1 SNHLY and CDR2 FYNNEI come from the germline V gene. The CDR3 loop spans 16 amino acids. Trimming pared 6 bases from V and 0 bases from J, leaving 15 bases between. CDR3 nucleotides: TGTGCCAGCAGCTATACCGGGATTAGCTCCTACAATGAGCAGTTCTTC. It translates to CASSYTGISSYNEQFF. Using reference TRBV2 and TRBJ2-1 for the parts outside the CDR3, the full variable domain is EPEVTQTPSHQVTQMGQEVILRCVPISNHLYFYWYRQILGQKVEFLVSFYNNEISEKSEIFDDQFSVERPDGSNFTLKIRSTKLEDSAMYFCASSYTGISSYNEQFFGPGTRLTVL.